These 29 T cell receptor beta chains were all obtained from the same sample, sequenced in a study of control samples from healthy donors and cancer patients. Clones were read by immunoSEQ multiplex PCR, and TCRdb kept only the in-frame ones, dropping some. The repertoire has about 160,000 clones, approximately 94% of them found once; the top ten carry around 8%. The source material was blood. The receptors derive from a woman in her forties in good health.

As concerns this clone: Other DNA sequences in the same sample also yield this CDR3. The chain employs TRBV5-6 and TRBJ1-5; 9 bases agree with TRBD1. This CDR3 has 15 amino acids. The germline CDR1 and CDR2 sequences are SGHDT and YYEEEE. V shed 0 bases and J 4 bases; nucleotides not matched to a gene: 2. CDR3 protein: CASSLGTGENQPQHF. The CDR3 DNA is TGTGCCAGCAGCTTGGGGACAGGGGAAAATCAGCCCCAGCATTTT.

This clone has only a few counts. The rearrangement links TRBV4-1 to TRBJ1-1; TRBD1 is a possible D gene (5 bases). The CDR3 has 16 residues. The V end lost 4 bases, the J end lost 4 bases, and 19 bases lay between the germline ends. From germline, CDR1 is MGHRA and CDR2 YSYEKL. The CDR3 region is CASSPRPLRAATEAFF. DNA of the CDR3: TGCGCCAGCAGCCCCCGGCCCCTCAGGGCGGCCACTGAAGCTTTCTTT.

This chain links TRBV6-4 with TRBJ2-3; 7 nucleotides match TRBD2. V shed 3 bases, J shed 0 bases, and the junction held 6 bases outside the gene matches. CDR3 size: 16 residues. Germline CDR1 is MRHNA and CDR2 is SNTAGT. The CDR3 DNA follows: TGTGCCAGCAGTGAAATGGCTAGCGGTAGCACAGATACGCAGTATTTT. It yields the protein CASSEMASGSTDTQYF.

This chain joins TRBV18 and TRBJ2-3; D gene uncertain. Trimming cost V 3 bases and J 5 bases, with 9 bases left between them. In germline, CDR1 is KGHSH, CDR2 LQKENI. This CDR3 region has 13 residues. The CDR3 sequence: CASSPFGGDTQYF. DNA of the CDR3: TGTGCCAGCTCACCTTTTGGTGGAGATACGCAGTATTTT.

The genes are TRBV11-2 and TRBJ1-6; D remains unclear. The germline V and J ends were trimmed by 2 bases and 6 bases, with 8 bases remaining between them. Germline V gives CDR1 SGHAT, CDR2 FQNNGV. The CDR3 consists of 14 residues. The CDR3: CASSLSLSNSPLHF. The CDR3 nucleotides read TGTGCCAGCAGCTTAAGTCTAAGTAATTCACCCCTCCACTTT.

The chain couples TRBV5-1 to TRBJ2-5, with a tentative D call TRBD1 (5 bases). Germline lookup yields CDR1 SGHRS and CDR2 YFSETQ. The ends were cut back, 2 bases at V and 4 bases at J, with 15 bases in the middle. This CDR3 has 15 amino acids. CDR3 nucleotides: TGCGCCAGCAGCTTAAGTCAGGGCACCGGAGAGACCCAGTACTTC. Protein: CASSLSQGTGETQYF.

This chain connects TRBV19 to TRBJ2-4; 7 bases align to TRBD2. Trimming took 3 bases from V and 4 from J; bases not matched to a gene: 6. The CDR3 covers 15 residues. Germline loops: CDR1 LNHDA, CDR2 SQIVND (reference sequence). CDR3 bases: TGTGCCAGTAGTATCTCCGGGACTACGAAAAACATTCAGTACTTC. Its protein is CASSISGTTKNIQYF.

CDR3 bases: TGTGCCAGTGGGGGTACAGGGTGGACAGATACGCAGTATTTT. Amino acid sequence: CASGGTGWTDTQYF. V usage is TRBV19 and J usage is TRBJ2-3; tentative D call: TRBD1 (6 bases). CDR1 is LNHDA and CDR2 is SQIVND in the germline V gene (reference sequence). V was shortened by 8 bases and J by 3 bases, with 15 bases between the two germline ends. CDR3 length: 14 residues. The full variable domain, with the rest looked up from reference TRBV19 and TRBJ2-3, is DGGITQSPKYLFRKEGQNVTLSCEQNLNHDAMYWYRQDPGQGLRLIYYSQIVNDFQKGDIAEGYSVSREKKESFPLTVTSAQKNPTAFYLCASGGTGWTDTQYFGPGTRLTVL.

The chain combines TRBV27 with TRBJ1-2; possibly TRBD1 for D (6 bases). V lost 6 bases and J 4 bases, leaving 21 bases between the germline ends. CDR1 is MNHEY and CDR2 is SMNVEV in the germline V gene (reference sequence). The CDR3 sequence is 16 residues long. This CDR3 reads CASRENKPQGGYGYTF. Written as DNA, the CDR3 is TGTGCCAGCAGAGAAAACAAACCACAGGGAGGCTATGGCTACACCTTC.

This sequence joins TRBV5-4 and TRBJ2-7; D remains ambiguous. Germline values: CDR1 SGHNT, CDR2 YYREEE (reference sequence). This CDR3 comprises 14 residues. V lost 4 bases and J 7 bases, leaving 18 bases between the germline ends. CDR3 nucleotide sequence: TGTGCCAGCAGCCTGTCGAGGACCCCCGGAGAGCAGTACTTC. This sequence encodes CASSLSRTPGEQYF.

The chain joins TRBV25-1 to TRBJ1-3; TRBD1 matches at 7 bases. Germline values: CDR1 MGHDK, CDR2 SYGVNS. V lost 5 bases and J lost 1; bases outside the gene matches: 5. The CDR3 is 15 amino acids. CDR3 sequence reads: CASSKQGISGNTIYF. CDR3 bases: TGTGCCAGCAGTAAACAGGGGATATCTGGAAACACCATATATTTT.

This clone was recorded once. This chain links TRBV7-2 with TRBJ1-1; no clear D gene. CDR3 length: 15 residues. Germline loops: CDR1 SGHTA, CDR2 FQGNSA. V dropped 2 bases and J dropped 1 base, with 11 bases sitting between them. Written as DNA, the CDR3 is TGTGCCAGCAGCTTATCCCGACGGTCGAACACTGAAGCTTTCTTT. It specifies CASSLSRRSNTEAFF. Filled out from reference TRBV7-2 and TRBJ1-1, the complete variable domain reads GAGVSQSPSNKVTEKGKDVELRCDPISGHTALYWYRQSLGQGLEFLIYFQGNSAPDKSGLPSDRFSAERTGGSVSTLTIQRTQQEDSAVYLCASSLSRRSNTEAFFGQGTRLTVV.

The V gene is TRBV6-2 or TRBV6-3, the J gene TRBJ2-7; 10 bases match TRBD1. The CDR3 consists of 18 residues. Germline-derived CDR1 and CDR2 are MNHEY and SVGEGT. V lost 0 bases and J lost 3; bases outside the gene matches: 11. The CDR3 bases are TGTGCCAGCAGTTACTCGGTGGACAGGGGGTTCCCTCTCTACGAGCAGTACTTC. This sequence encodes CASSYSVDRGFPLYEQYF.

The chain has TRBV7-3 and TRBJ1-1; D remains unclear. Germline loops: CDR1 SGHTA, CDR2 FQGTGA. The V end lost 1 base, the J end lost 1 base, and 10 bases lay between the germline ends. The CDR3 runs 15 residues. The CDR3: CASSLNGGENTEAFF. Here the CDR3 DNA reads TGTGCCAGCAGCTTAAATGGCGGTGAGAACACTGAAGCTTTCTTT.

This chain uses TRBV6-2 or TRBV6-3 with TRBJ1-1; no definite D call. V shed 2 bases and J shed 7 bases, with 14 bases lying between them. This CDR3 is built from 14 residues. CDR1 and CDR2 from the germline V gene are MNHEY and SVGEGT. In nucleotides, the CDR3 is TGTGCCAGCAGTTACCCGGACGCGACGTATGAAGCTTTCTTT. Residues: CASSYPDATYEAFF.

This chain connects TRBV7-2 to TRBJ2-3; 9 positions agree with TRBD2. CDR3 length: 15 residues. After removal of 3 bases from V and 4 bases from J, the junction contained 5 bases not matched to a gene. Germline values: CDR1 SGHTA, CDR2 FQGNSA. The CDR3 bases are TGTGCCAGCAGCTTTGGGATAGCGGGAGCAGATACGCAGTATTTT. Translation: CASSFGIAGADTQYF.

The chain recombines TRBV10-3 with TRBJ1-1; possible D gene TRBD1, 6 bases. CDR3 length equals 15 residues. Trimming took 3 bases from V and 1 from J, leaving 12 bases between them. Germline-derived CDR1 and CDR2 are ENHRY and SYGVKD. DNA of the CDR3: TGTGCCATCAGTGACTTACTGACAGGGAACACTGAAGCTTTCTTT. This encodes CAISDLLTGNTEAFF.

The J gene is TRBJ2-3, the V gene TRBV5-1, with 7 bases that match TRBD2. With 8 bases clipped from V and 1 base from J, the junction kept 19 bases outside the gene matches. CDR3 length: 18 residues. CDR1 is SGHRS, CDR2 YFSETQ, per germline. The CDR3 protein is CASSPGGPNFGRTDTQYF. As DNA, the CDR3 is TGCGCCAGTAGCCCGGGAGGCCCAAACTTCGGGCGCACAGATACGCAGTATTTT.

V and J are TRBV19 and TRBJ2-3, with D perhaps TRBD2 (5 bases). Germline values: CDR1 LNHDA, CDR2 SQIVND (reference sequence). The CDR3 spans 15 residues. Trimming removed 1 base from V and 11 bases from J, with 19 bases in between. The CDR3 DNA sequence: TGTGCCAGTAGTATAGGTACTAGATCAGGATACGAGCAGTATTTT. This translates into CASSIGTRSGYEQYF. Supplemented by reference TRBV19 and TRBJ2-3, the full variable domain reads DGGITQSPKYLFRKEGQNVTLSCEQNLNHDAMYWYRQDPGQGLRLIYYSQIVNDFQKGDIAEGYSVSREKKESFPLTVTSAQKNPTAFYLCASSIGTRSGYEQYFGPGTRLTVL.

J is TRBJ2-3 and V is TRBV24-1, with a tentative D call TRBD1 (6 bases). The CDR3 runs 15 residues. The V gene's germline CDR1 is KGHDR and CDR2 SFDVKD. V lost 2 bases and J 4 bases, leaving 12 bases between the germline ends. CDR3 region: CATSDSQGIPDTQYF. CDR3 nucleotides: TGTGCCACCAGTGATTCGCAGGGGATCCCAGATACGCAGTATTTT.

The V and J genes are TRBV7-2 and TRBJ1-6; D gene uncertain. V was cut by 2 bases and J by 8 bases, with 7 bases left in between. Germline V CDR1 and CDR2: SGHTA, FQGNSA. This CDR3 has 13 amino acids. CDR3 loop: CASSLNFHSPLHF. The CDR3 nucleotides read TGTGCCAGCAGCTTAAATTTCCATTCACCCCTCCACTTT. Drawing the rest from reference TRBV7-2 and TRBJ1-6, the complete variable domain is GAGVSQSPSNKVTEKGKDVELRCDPISGHTALYWYRQSLGQGLEFLIYFQGNSAPDKSGLPSDRFSAERTGGSVSTLTIQRTQQEDSAVYLCASSLNFHSPLHFGNGTRLTVT.

Only a few counts were recorded for this clone. The V call is TRBV7-6, the J call TRBJ1-2, with a possible D match to TRBD1 (5 bases). CDR3 length: 15 amino acids. Between the trimmed V and J ends, which lost 1 base and 2 bases, there was a span of 11 bases. CDR1 is SGHVS and CDR2 is FNYEAQ in the germline V gene. The CDR3 sequence is CASSLGQRSNYGYTF. CDR3 bases: TGTGCCAGCAGCTTAGGACAGCGTAGCAACTATGGCTACACCTTC.

V and J are TRBV9 and TRBJ2-1; 11 bases fit TRBD2. The CDR3 consists of 16 residues. V was pared by 3 bases and J by 4 bases, with 6 bases of the junction left unmatched. Germline values: CDR1 SGDLS, CDR2 YYNGEE. This CDR3 reads CASSALLAGAYNEQFF. The CDR3 bases are TGTGCCAGCAGCGCCTTACTAGCGGGGGCTTACAATGAGCAGTTCTTC.

V gene TRBV5-1 combines with J gene TRBJ1-2, with D possibly matching TRBD1 (5 bases). V was cut by 0 bases and J by 5 bases, with 11 bases left in between. There are 14 residues in the CDR3. The germline V gene encodes CDR1 SGHRS and CDR2 YFSETQ. The chain's CDR3 is CASSLAVEGYGYTF. CDR3 in DNA: TGCGCCAGCAGCTTGGCGGTTGAGGGGTATGGCTACACCTTC.

This chain links TRBV6-2 or TRBV6-3 with TRBJ1-4; 7 bases line up with TRBD1. Germline V CDR1 and CDR2: MNHEY, SVGEGT. The V gene end was trimmed by 5 bases and the J gene end by 5 bases; junction bases not matched to a gene: 14. The CDR3 spans 17 residues. In DNA, the CDR3 is TGTGCCAGCAGTCCCAGACAGGGTGGCGTCCTCAATGAAAAACTGTTTTTT. Amino acid sequence: CASSPRQGGVLNEKLFF.

V usage is TRBV5-6 and J usage is TRBJ1-1; D is perhaps TRBD1 (6 bases). There are 15 residues in the CDR3. The V end was cut by 4 bases, the J end by 8 bases, with 21 bases between. Germline V lookup: CDR1 SGHDT, CDR2 YYEEEE. CDR3 coding DNA: TGTGCCAGCAGCGGCACCGGGACACTTGTTGGAGAAGCTTTCTTT. Translation: CASSGTGTLVGEAFF.

V usage is TRBV29-1 and J usage is TRBJ2-1, with D tentatively TRBD2 (6 bases). Between the trimmed V and J ends, which lost 3 bases and 0 bases, there was a span of 6 bases. Per the germline V gene, CDR1 is SQVTM and CDR2 is ANQGSEA. The CDR3 consists of 13 residues. CDR3 sequence: CSVEEGSYNEQFF. CDR3 nucleotides: TGCAGCGTTGAGGAGGGCTCCTACAATGAGCAGTTCTTC.

The chain employs TRBV19 and TRBJ1-1, with D unclear. Germline V lookup: CDR1 LNHDA, CDR2 SQIVND (reference sequence). The V end was cut by 3 bases, the J end by 0 bases, with 14 bases between. The CDR3 consists of 16 residues. CDR3 bases: TGTGCCAGTAGTATCTCTCGGGGAGAAATGAACACTGAAGCTTTCTTT. Its protein product is CASSISRGEMNTEAFF.

The chain has TRBV4-1 and TRBJ2-1; no clear D. Trimming pared 5 bases from V and 0 bases from J, leaving 11 bases between. CDR1 is MGHRA, CDR2 YSYEKL, per germline. This CDR3 contains 15 residues. CDR3 sequence: CASSTRLISYNEQFF. In DNA, the CDR3 is TGCGCCAGCAGCACTCGACTGATCTCCTACAATGAGCAGTTCTTC.